A single sample is the source of the 21 T cell receptor beta chains below, sequenced in a study of blood T cell repertoires in COVID-19. The table came from immunoSEQ multiplex PCR; TCRdb's copy has only in-frame clones and leaves some out. The profile shows over 70,000 clones, 75% to 85% of them singletons. Sequencing was done on a sample of peripheral blood. The receptor set was obtained from a woman aged 80 or over with acute or convalescent COVID-19.

This clone occurred a few times. The V call is TRBV11-2, the J call TRBJ1-4; TRBD1 aligns across 9 bases. Per germline, CDR1 SGHAT and CDR2 FQNNGV. This CDR3 region has 15 residues. V was pared by 1 base and J by 7 bases, with 4 bases of the junction left unmatched. In DNA form, the CDR3 reads TGTGCCAGCAGCTTAGGGACAGGGGTTCCTGAAAAACTGTTTTTT. This codes for CASSLGTGVPEKLFF.

The chain couples TRBV5-8 to TRBJ1-2, with a weak D call TRBD1 (6 bases). Germline CDR1 is SGHTS and CDR2 is YDEGEE. Trimming removed 0 bases from V and 5 bases from J, with 8 bases in between. The CDR3 has 13 amino acids. CDR3 DNA: TGTGCCAGCAGCTTGGGCAGGGGATATGGCTACACCTTC. Its translation is CASSLGRGYGYTF.

Here the CDR3 reads CASSRQGDSINEQFF. CDR3 DNA: TGTGCCAGCAGCCGACAGGGCGACTCCATAAATGAGCAGTTCTTC. The J gene is TRBJ2-1, the V gene TRBV2; TRBD1 agrees at 7 bases. CDR3 length: 15 amino acids. Trimming took 6 bases from V and 7 from J; bases not matched to a gene: 12. Germline CDR1 SNHLY, CDR2 FYNNEI. Full variable domain (outside the CDR3, taken from reference TRBV2 and TRBJ2-1): EPEVTQTPSHQVTQMGQEVILRCVPISNHLYFYWYRQILGQKVEFLVSFYNNEISEKSEIFDDQFSVERPDGSNFTLKIRSTKLEDSAMYFCASSRQGDSINEQFFGPGTRLTVL.

The chain carries TRBV10-1 and TRBJ1-2; maybe TRBD1 (6 bases). Germline values: CDR1 WNHNN, CDR2 SYGVQD (reference sequence). V was pared by 7 bases and J by 1 base, with 25 bases between. The CDR3 is 18 residues long. In nucleotides, the CDR3 is TGCGCCAGCAAATCGACAGGTCAGCCCCAGGACTTTAACTATGGCTACACCTTC. Its protein product is CASKSTGQPQDFNYGYTF.

This clone has more than one count but fewer than ten. The CDR3 sequence is CASRPTGGAEQPQHF. In DNA, the CDR3 is TGCGCCAGCAGGCCCACAGGGGGCGCGGAACAGCCCCAGCATTTT. The chain uses TRBV4-1 and TRBJ1-5, with TRBD1 matching 9 bases. The CDR3 extends over 15 amino acids. The V and J ends lost 6 bases and 7 bases, in that order; junction bases with no gene match: 10. The germline gives CDR1 MGHRA, CDR2 YSYEKL.

This clone was seen a handful of times. The chain uses TRBV11-3 and TRBJ2-1; 9 nucleotides line up with TRBD1. V lost 0 bases and J lost 5; bases outside the gene matches: 14. Germline V lookup: CDR1 SGHNT, CDR2 YENEEA. The CDR3 contains 19 residues. CDR3 loop: CASSLDRHRGRRVDNEQFF. As DNA, the CDR3 is TGTGCCAGCAGCTTAGATAGGCACAGGGGGCGAAGAGTCGACAATGAGCAGTTCTTC.

The table lists this clone with a few counts. This chain links TRBV5-1 with TRBJ2-7, with no clear D. This CDR3 spans 14 amino acids. The V end lost 1 base, the J end lost 6 bases, and 14 bases lay between the germline ends. Germline CDR1 and CDR2: SGHRS and YFSETQ. The CDR3 coding sequence is TGCGCCAGCAGCTTGAGACTCAACCGGCGCGAGCAGTACTTC. This codes for CASSLRLNRREQYF.

This chain joins TRBV2 and TRBJ1-2; D is uncertain. Trimming left V 7 bases short and J 5 bases short, with 11 bases between. The CDR3 totals 12 residues. Germline lookup yields CDR1 SNHLY and CDR2 FYNNEI. CDR3 amino acids: CASKVQTYGYTF. The CDR3 region has the DNA TGTGCCAGCAAGGTACAGACGTATGGCTACACCTTC. Based on the CDR3 plus reference TRBV2 and TRBJ1-2, the full variable domain is EPEVTQTPSHQVTQMGQEVILRCVPISNHLYFYWYRQILGQKVEFLVSFYNNEISEKSEIFDDQFSVERPDGSNFTLKIRSTKLEDSAMYFCASKVQTYGYTFGSGTRLTVV.

Within the sample, this clone is large (0.1 to 1%). This chain uses TRBV4-1 with TRBJ2-5, with TRBD2 matching 10 bases. The V and J ends lost 4 bases and 2 bases, in that order; junction bases with no gene match: 4. Looked up from germline, CDR1 is MGHRA and CDR2 is YSYEKL. There are 15 residues in the CDR3. CDR3 in DNA: TGCGCCAGCAGCCTGCTAGCGGGAGAACAAGAGACCCAGTACTTC. Amino acid sequence: CASSLLAGEQETQYF.

This clone was picked up one time. The chain is built from TRBV25-1 and TRBJ2-3; TRBD2 matches at 9 bases. Losses at the gene ends were 1 base for V and 3 bases for J; bases not matched to a gene: 2. Looked up from germline, CDR1 is MGHDK and CDR2 is SYGVNS. This CDR3 has 15 residues. The CDR3 reads CASSEWRGGTDTQYF. The CDR3 DNA sequence: TGTGCCAGCAGTGAATGGCGGGGGGGGACAGATACGCAGTATTTT.

The count of this clone is one. This rearrangement joins TRBV6-6 to TRBJ1-1, with D maybe TRBD1 (6 bases). The CDR3 has 15 amino acids. Trimming left V 7 bases short and J 3 bases short, with 18 bases between. Germline V gene data show CDR1 as MNHNY and CDR2 as SVGAGI (reference sequence). CDR3 coding DNA: TGTGCCAGCACCCAACGTCCTTCAGGGGACACTGAAGCTTTCTTT. Translated, it gives CASTQRPSGDTEAFF.

This clone was seen a single time. The chain couples TRBV2 to TRBJ2-3; a possible D gene is TRBD1 (6 bases). The CDR3 is 13 amino acids. Germline CDR1 is SNHLY and CDR2 is FYNNEI. Trimming pared 8 bases from V and 0 bases from J, leaving 9 bases between. The CDR3 DNA sequence: TGTGCCAGCGGACAGCCTAGCACAGATACGCAGTATTTT. Its translation: CASGQPSTDTQYF.

The chain is built from TRBV19 and TRBJ2-1, with 16 bases matching TRBD2. With 2 bases clipped from V and 4 bases from J, the junction kept 8 bases outside the gene matches. The germline V gene encodes CDR1 LNHDA and CDR2 SQIVND (reference sequence). This CDR3 has 19 amino acids. The CDR3 region is CASSIRGLAGGKGYNEQFF. The CDR3 coding sequence is TGTGCCAGTAGTATAAGGGGACTAGCGGGGGGGAAAGGATACAATGAGCAGTTCTTC.

This chain links TRBV18 with TRBJ2-2; 10 positions agree with TRBD2. Trimming took 3 bases from V and 4 from J; bases not matched to a gene: 5. CDR3 length equals 16 residues. The germline CDR1 and CDR2 sequences are KGHSH and LQKENI. CDR3 amino acids: CASSPVGLAATGELFF. CDR3 DNA sequence: TGTGCCAGCTCACCGGTAGGACTAGCGGCCACCGGGGAGCTGTTTTTT.

The chain links TRBV6-5 to TRBJ2-3; weak D call: TRBD2 (6 bases). V gave up 0 bases and J gave up 4 bases, with 14 bases separating them. Germline lookup yields CDR1 MNHEY and CDR2 SVGAGI. This CDR3 spans 16 amino acids. The CDR3 bases are TGTGCCAGCAGTTACTCGACTAGTGGGGGTGCAGATACGCAGTATTTT. It yields the protein CASSYSTSGGADTQYF.

This clone was found a few times. The genes are TRBV18 and TRBJ1-1, with 11 bases aligning to TRBD1. The V segment lost 2 bases and the J segment 4 bases; nucleotides outside the gene matches: 6. Germline CDR1 and CDR2: KGHSH and LQKENI. The CDR3 is 16 amino acids. The CDR3: CASSPSGTGGSTEAFF. CDR3 sequence (DNA): TGTGCCAGCTCACCATCAGGGACAGGGGGGAGCACTGAAGCTTTCTTT.

The gene calls are TRBV27 and TRBJ1-2; possible D gene TRBD1, 5 bases. V lost 3 bases and J lost 4, with 15 bases in between. CDR3 length equals 15 residues. Germline CDR1 is MNHEY and CDR2 is SMNVEV (reference sequence). The CDR3 loop reads CASSFQVGTGYGYTF. The DNA for the CDR3 is TGTGCCAGCAGTTTTCAGGTTGGGACTGGCTATGGCTACACCTTC.

The chain carries TRBV11-2 and TRBJ1-2; TRBD1 matches 8 bases. This CDR3 is 15 amino acids long. Trimming took 5 bases from V and 8 from J; bases not matched to a gene: 13. Germline CDR1 and CDR2: SGHAT and FQNNGV. The CDR3 DNA is TGTGCCAGCAGCCCCAGATCGGACAGGGTGAACGGCTACACCTTC. The encoded protein is CASSPRSDRVNGYTF.

A single count supports this clone. The V and J genes are TRBV5-5 and TRBJ2-3, with unresolved D. V lost 4 bases and J lost 6, with 9 bases in between. Germline CDR1 reads SGHKS; CDR2 reads YYEKEE (reference sequence). This CDR3 has 12 amino acids. CDR3 loop: CASSTYSDTQYF. As DNA, the CDR3 is TGTGCCAGCAGCACCTATTCCGATACGCAGTATTTT.

The chain uses TRBV5-1 and TRBJ1-2, with 12 bases identical to TRBD1. The CDR3 is made up of 14 amino acids. J gave up 7 bases and V 3 bases, and 4 bases lay outside the gene matches. Germline values: CDR1 SGHRS, CDR2 YFSETQ. DNA for the CDR3: TGCGCCAGCAGCTGGGGGACAGGGGGCGGTGGCTACACCTTC. Its translation is CASSWGTGGGGYTF.

This rearrangement joins TRBV18 to TRBJ1-1, with D perhaps matching TRBD1 (5 bases). V was clipped by 1 base and J by 2 bases, with 8 bases between them. CDR1 and CDR2 from the germline V gene are KGHSH and LQKENI. The CDR3 has 14 residues. The chain's CDR3 is CASSPQTVNTEAFF. In nucleotides, the CDR3 is TGTGCCAGCTCACCACAGACAGTAAACACTGAAGCTTTCTTT.